The source of this T cell receptor beta chain is a study of blood T cell repertoires in COVID-19. The CDR3 consists of 16 residues. The germline V and J ends were trimmed by 2 bases and 0 bases, with 13 bases remaining between them. Germline V gene lookup returns CDR1 MNHNS and CDR2 SASEGT. Per the original methods: Nucleated cell counts were estimated from reference gene primer amplification. Produced via immunoSEQ multiplex PCR; TCRdb's table is partial and in-frame only. The D gene and trimming were derived from the DNA, and the V and J assignments and clone size from that table. The data hold 250,000 to 400,000 clones, with 90% observed a single time. Across 24 US areas, participants ranged in age from 18 to 89 years.

The sequencing input was PBMCs or T cells enriched from blood (not recorded which). The TCR comes from a man between 60 and 75 years old who had recovered from COVID-19. The chain recombines TRBV6-1 with TRBJ1-2; a weak D match, TRBD1 (6 bases). The CDR3 region is CASSEYLQGANYGYTF. The CDR3 nucleotides are TGTGCCAGCAGTGAATACCTACAGGGAGCTAACTATGGCTACACCTTC.